The subject of this entry is one TCR beta chain. Antigen specificity is unknown. Only in-frame clones appear in the TCRdb table, and some are missing; sequencing was by immunoSEQ multiplex PCR. The sample lists some 200,000 clones; 80% to 95% were seen once. This entry comes from a study of T cell responses to AZD1222 COVID-19 vaccine. Notes on the study in general: Seropositive status at baseline applied to only 6 or 7 AZD1222 recipients. Donors were chiefly white British, with a greater number of females, and clonal diversity was perhaps underestimated.

Germline V lookup: CDR1 SGHTA, CDR2 FQGNSA. The CDR3 runs to 11 residues. With 6 bases removed from V and 8 bases from J, the gap between germline ends came to 10 bases. This clonotype was sampled from an adult in good health. The chain links TRBV7-2 to TRBJ1-1; D remains ambiguous. The sample was peripheral blood, taken on day 0 of AZD1222 vaccination. For the CDR3, the DNA is TGTGCCAGCAGTATCGTGCAAGAAGCTTTCTTT. Translated, it gives CASSIVQEAFF. Supplemented by reference TRBV7-2 and TRBJ1-1, the full variable domain reads GAGVSQSPSNKVTEKGKDVELRCDPISGHTALYWYRQSLGQGLEFLIYFQGNSAPDKSGLPSDRFSAERTGGSVSTLTIQRTQQEDSAVYLCASSIVQEAFFGQGTRLTVV.